These 27 T cell receptor beta chains were all obtained from the same sample, sequenced in a study of T cell responses to AZD1222 COVID-19 vaccine. Libraries were prepared by immunoSEQ multiplex PCR; TCRdb keeps only in-frame clonotypes and omits some of them. Of around 84,000 clones listed, approximately 85% are singletons. Source: peripheral blood, taken 28 days after the second AZD1222 dose. Receptors were obtained from an adult who received the AZD1222 COVID-19 vaccine.

The chain has TRBV11-2 and TRBJ1-1; D might be TRBD1 (6 bases). The CDR3 has 15 amino acids. V was trimmed by 3 bases and J by 1 base, leaving 12 bases between them. The germline CDR1 and CDR2 sequences are SGHAT and FQNNGV. The CDR3 DNA follows: TGTGCCAGCAGCTTTGGGGGCGCTTGGAACACTGAAGCTTTCTTT. It yields the protein CASSFGGAWNTEAFF.

The V gene is TRBV4-2, the J gene TRBJ2-5; 10 bases map to TRBD2. CDR3 length equals 16 residues. Looked up from germline, CDR1 is LGHNA and CDR2 is YNFKEQ. V dropped 5 bases and J dropped 4; count of bases not matched to a gene: 10. The CDR3 nucleotides are TGTGCCAGCAGCTACACGGTCAGCGGGGGGGCAGAGACCCAGTACTTC. As protein: CASSYTVSGGAETQYF.

The chain links TRBV6-4 to TRBJ1-1, with a tentative D call TRBD1 (5 bases). This CDR3 comprises 14 residues. Trimming shortened V by 4 bases and J by 0 bases, and 9 bases separated the two germline ends. CDR1 and CDR2 (germline): MRHNA, SNTAGT. The CDR3 DNA reads TGTGCCAGCAGTGCGGAGGGGTTGAACACTGAAGCTTTCTTT. Translating gives CASSAEGLNTEAFF.

This chain connects TRBV18 to TRBJ2-5; 10 positions match TRBD1. Per the germline V gene, CDR1 is KGHSH and CDR2 is LQKENI. V lost 6 bases, J lost 4 bases, and 8 bases stayed unmatched. The CDR3 spans 15 residues. The CDR3 spells CASSYGTGVSETQYF. The CDR3 nucleotides read TGTGCCAGCTCCTACGGGACAGGGGTTTCAGAGACCCAGTACTTC.

CDR3 sequence (DNA): TGTGCCAGCAGCCCGTGGACCGCGACGGATAATTCACCCCTCCACTTT. This gives the protein CASSPWTATDNSPLHF. The J gene is TRBJ1-6, the V gene TRBV3-1 (or the pseudogene TRBV3-2), with D unclear. V was cut by 4 bases and J by 5 bases, with 15 bases left in between. CDR3 length: 16 amino acids. The germline V gene encodes CDR1 LGHDT and CDR2 YNNKEL (reference sequence).

The chain employs TRBV4-1 and TRBJ1-5, with D possibly TRBD1 on 6 matching bases. The CDR3 totals 15 residues. V lost 4 bases to trimming and J lost 0 bases, with 10 bases between them. Germline CDR1 and CDR2: MGHRA and YSYEKL. CDR3 in amino acids: CASSPRTDSNQPQHF. The CDR3 DNA is TGCGCCAGCAGCCCCAGGACAGATAGCAATCAGCCCCAGCATTTT.

The chain links TRBV6-6 to TRBJ1-3; D remains unclear. The CDR3 loop spans 16 amino acids. V was pared by 0 bases and J by 0 bases, with 9 bases between. The germline gives CDR1 MNHNY, CDR2 SVGAGI (reference sequence). Here the CDR3 DNA reads TGTGCCAGCAGTTACTCACAGACTAACTCTGGAAACACCATATATTTT. It specifies CASSYSQTNSGNTIYF.

This clone was counted many times. The chain couples TRBV10-1 to TRBJ2-3; no clear D. The ends were cut back, 4 bases at V and 8 bases at J, with 22 bases in the middle. This CDR3 is built from 16 residues. Germline CDR1 is WNHNN and CDR2 is SYGVQD (reference sequence). The CDR3: CASSAWDTGQIVTQYF. In DNA form, the CDR3 reads TGCGCCAGCAGTGCCTGGGATACGGGCCAAATTGTTACGCAGTATTTT.

J is TRBJ2-1 and V is TRBV19, with 10 bases aligning to TRBD1. The CDR3 covers 15 residues. Germline lookup yields CDR1 LNHDA and CDR2 SQIVND (reference sequence). V trimming: 3 bases; J trimming: 8 bases; junction bases outside the gene matches: 7. CDR3 bases: TGTGCCAGTAGTATGATGACAGGGGGCAGGGATGAGCAGTTCTTC. It yields the protein CASSMMTGGRDEQFF.

The chain couples TRBV6-2 or TRBV6-3 to TRBJ2-1, with a tentative D call TRBD1 (5 bases). This CDR3 has 15 residues. Trimming took off 6 bases at V and 4 bases at J, with 16 bases between the two ends. CDR1 and CDR2 from the germline V gene are MNHEY and SVGEGT. The CDR3: CASSEGMTEYNEQFF. The CDR3 DNA sequence: TGTGCCAGCAGCGAAGGTATGACAGAGTACAATGAGCAGTTCTTC.

The chain joins TRBV11-3 to TRBJ2-7, with D unclear. Deletions cut 0 bases from V and 0 bases from J, with 9 bases between. Germline V CDR1 and CDR2: SGHNT, YENEEA. The CDR3 totals 15 residues. The DNA for the CDR3 is TGTGCCAGCAGCTTAGATGCACGGAGCTCCTACGAGCAGTACTTC. The encoded protein is CASSLDARSSYEQYF.

A single count supports this clone. The chain carries TRBV5-1 and TRBJ1-2, with 8 bases that match TRBD1. Germline V gene data show CDR1 as SGHRS and CDR2 as YFSETQ. Germline trimming cut 0 bases from V and 6 bases from J; bases unmatched to any gene: 7. The CDR3 extends over 15 amino acids. DNA of the CDR3: TGCGCCAGCAGCTTGGGAGCAGGGGGCGCTGATGGCTACACCTTC. This encodes CASSLGAGGADGYTF.

V is TRBV28 and J is TRBJ1-6; D is unresolved. CDR1 and CDR2 (germline): MDHEN, SYDVKM. Trimming shortened V by 2 bases and J by 8 bases, and 16 bases separated the two germline ends. The CDR3 extends over 16 amino acids. As DNA, the CDR3 is TGTGCCAGCAGTTTAAGGGCGGCGGTTTTCGATTCACCCCTCCACTTT. Amino acid sequence: CASSLRAAVFDSPLHF.

The chain carries TRBV28 and TRBJ1-4, with D perhaps TRBD1 (5 bases). Trimming pared 2 bases from V and 7 bases from J, leaving 14 bases between. CDR3 length: 15 amino acids. Germline loops: CDR1 MDHEN, CDR2 SYDVKM. CDR3 sequence (DNA): TGTGCCAGCAGTTTAGCAGGGTGGGGAGGTGAAAAACTGTTTTTT. This codes for CASSLAGWGGEKLFF.

This chain connects TRBV19 to TRBJ2-1, with D maybe TRBD1 (5 bases). This CDR3 has 15 amino acids. The V and J ends lost 3 bases and 7 bases respectively, with 16 bases between them. Germline assignment: CDR1 LNHDA and CDR2 SQIVND (reference sequence). CDR3 in DNA: TGTGCCAGTAGTATTTTAAGGGGTGCAACTAATGAGCAGTTCTTC. It translates to CASSILRGATNEQFF.

The J gene is TRBJ1-2, the V gene TRBV5-6; tentative D call: TRBD1 (5 bases). CDR3 size: 14 residues. Germline assignment: CDR1 SGHDT and CDR2 YYEEEE. Trimming shortened V by 4 bases and J by 10 bases, and 20 bases separated the two germline ends. In DNA, the CDR3 is TGTGCCAGCAGCAGGGACCCCAAAAGAGGATTCTACACCTTC. It translates to CASSRDPKRGFYTF. The full variable domain, with the rest looked up from reference TRBV5-6 and TRBJ1-2, is DAGVTQSPTHLIKTRGQQVTLRCSPKSGHDTVSWYQQALGQGPQFIFQYYEEEERQRGNFPDRFSGHQFPNYSSELNVNALLLGDSALYLCASSRDPKRGFYTFGSGTRLTVV.

This clone has just one count. The chain carries TRBV2 and TRBJ2-7, with D perhaps TRBD2 (6 bases). Per the germline V gene, CDR1 is SNHLY and CDR2 is FYNNEI. CDR3 size: 14 residues. V dropped 6 bases and J dropped 0 bases, with 12 bases sitting between them. The CDR3 nucleotides are TGTGCCAGCAGGGGGGACGGGAGCTCCTACGAGCAGTACTTC. Amino acid sequence: CASRGDGSSYEQYF.

The chain couples TRBV7-9 to TRBJ2-1; D possibly corresponds to TRBD2 (5 bases). Trimming removed 6 bases at V and 8 bases at J, with 17 bases between. This CDR3 has 14 residues. The germline V gene encodes CDR1 SEHNR and CDR2 FQNEAQ (reference sequence). The DNA for the CDR3 is TGTGCCAGCAGATACTTTCGGGGTACCGATGAGCAGTTCTTC. Encoded protein: CASRYFRGTDEQFF.

The rearrangement uses TRBV3-1 (or the pseudogene TRBV3-2) and TRBJ1-1; 7 bases map to TRBD1. The CDR3 spans 12 residues. Trimming removed 4 bases from V and 10 bases from J; junction bases left unmatched: 6. Germline CDR1 reads LGHDT; CDR2 reads YNNKEL (reference sequence). The CDR3 sequence: CASSLLRGRAFF. The CDR3, as DNA: TGTGCCAGCAGCCTCCTCAGGGGGAGAGCTTTCTTT.

A single count supports this clone. This chain joins TRBV19 and TRBJ2-7; D call uncertain. Germline V CDR1 and CDR2: LNHDA, SQIVND (reference sequence). The CDR3 contains 14 residues. V was pared by 3 bases and J by 0 bases, with 9 bases between. Here the CDR3 DNA reads TGTGCCAGTAGTATCCCGGGTCTCTCCTACGAGCAGTACTTC. Protein: CASSIPGLSYEQYF.

CDR3 DNA sequence: TGTGCCAGCAGGGGGGCACTCACCGGGGAGCTGTTTTTT. Its translation is CASRGALTGELFF. V is TRBV12-3 or TRBV12-4 and J is TRBJ2-2, with a weak D call TRBD1 (6 bases). This CDR3 has 13 residues. Trimming pared 6 bases from V and 4 bases from J, leaving 9 bases between.

The gene calls are TRBV5-1 and TRBJ2-2; possible D gene TRBD1, 5 bases. The CDR3 runs to 15 residues. The germline V gene encodes CDR1 SGHRS and CDR2 YFSETQ. The V gene lost 4 bases and the J gene lost 2 bases, with 12 bases spanning the gap. CDR3 coding DNA: TGCGCCAGCAGCCGATACAGGTCTAACACCGGGGAGCTGTTTTTT. Its translation: CASSRYRSNTGELFF.

This clone was detected only once. The chain combines TRBV3-1 (or the pseudogene TRBV3-2) with TRBJ1-2; D unclear. The CDR3 contains 14 residues. Trimming left V 3 bases short and J 2 bases short, with 10 bases between. CDR1 LGHDT and CDR2 YNNKEL come from the germline V gene (reference sequence). The chain's CDR3 is CASSHRRRNYGYTF. The CDR3 coding sequence is TGTGCCAGCAGCCATCGGAGACGGAACTATGGCTACACCTTC.

The CDR3 is CASSYLGLDNEQFF. The DNA of the CDR3 is TGTGCCAGCAGTTACTTAGGACTAGACAATGAGCAGTTCTTC. The chain employs TRBV6-6 and TRBJ2-1, with 7 bases matching TRBD2. V gave up 1 base and J gave up 5 bases; unmatched junction bases: 2. Germline V gene sequence: CDR1 MNHNY, CDR2 SVGAGI (reference sequence). The CDR3 consists of 14 residues.

CDR3 residues: CASSVGPGRGEKLFF. As DNA, the CDR3 is TGTGCCAGCAGCGTAGGTCCCGGCCGGGGTGAAAAACTGTTTTTT. The chain recombines TRBV9 with TRBJ1-4; no clear D gene. Germline V gives CDR1 SGDLS, CDR2 YYNGEE. The CDR3 length is 15 residues. Trimming left V 0 bases short and J 7 bases short, with 13 bases between. The entire variable domain, with the rest obtained from reference TRBV9 and TRBJ1-4, is as follows: DSGVTQTPKHLITATGQRVTLRCSPRSGDLSVYWYQQSLDQGLQFLIQYYNGEERAKGNILERFSAQQFPDLHSELNLSSLELGDSALYFCASSVGPGRGEKLFFGSGTQLSVL.

This sequence joins TRBV12-3 or TRBV12-4 and TRBJ1-1; D might be TRBD1 (5 bases). The CDR3 contains 12 residues. Trimming cost V 3 bases and J 7 bases, with 9 bases left between them. CDR3: CASSLGDDEAFF. The CDR3 DNA sequence: TGTGCCAGCAGTTTGGGGGACGATGAAGCTTTCTTT.

In regard to this clone: Other DNA sequences in the sample encode the same CDR3. This sequence joins TRBV5-1 and TRBJ2-3; D unresolved. The CDR3 is 12 amino acids. V lost 0 bases and J lost 6, with 5 bases in between. CDR1 and CDR2 from the germline V gene are SGHRS and YFSETQ. CDR3 bases: TGCGCCAGCAGCTTGGTTGGGGATACGCAGTATTTT. It codes for CASSLVGDTQYF.